The rows below give T cell receptor beta chains drawn from one sample of a study of shared clonotypes between healthy human individuals. Profiled with immunoSEQ multiplex PCR; TCRdb holds only in-frame clones, not every one. The profile shows approximately 840,000 clones, about 96% of them singletons. Sequencing was done on a sample of naive CD8+ T cells sorted from blood. The receptors originated from a man younger than 40 in good health. The CDR3 runs from the conserved cysteine through the conserved F or W. D genes are given only for firm matches.

J | D | V | CDR3
TRBJ2-2 | TRBD1 | TRBV29-1 | CSVEDLRGQRNTGELFF
TRBJ2-7 | - | TRBV27 | CASNAIARPDARGEQYF
TRBJ2-1 | - | TRBV9 | CASSVGIREPHNEQFF
TRBJ2-7 | - | TRBV6-5 | CASSIKDRYEQYF
TRBJ2-1 | TRBD2 | TRBV11-2 | CASSLGTSYEQFF
TRBJ2-7 | TRBD1 | TRBV5-4 | CASSLDGGGQGADEQYF
TRBJ2-7 | - | TRBV9 | CASSIGTGHYEQYF
TRBJ1-1 | - | TRBV7-9 | CASSGTEAFF
TRBJ2-5 | - | TRBV9 | CASSMPGRWETQYF
TRBJ2-2 | TRBD2 | TRBV10-3 | CAIMTSGGNTGELFF
TRBJ1-3 | - | TRBV9 | CASSAGTDSGNTIYF
TRBJ2-3 | TRBD2 | TRBV7-2 | CASHSGRNTDTQYF
TRBJ2-7 | TRBD1 | TRBV11-2 | CASSAGQGYEQYF
TRBJ2-1 | - | TRBV7-9 | CATGPNEQFF
TRBJ2-7 | TRBD2 | TRBV28 | CASSPIGLAGVEQYF
TRBJ2-1 | TRBD2 | TRBV4-3 | CASSPGTSGRVGEQFF
TRBJ1-2 | - | TRBV29-1 | CSVEAGGGYYGYTF
TRBJ1-1 | TRBD1 | TRBV7-8 | CASSLARTGGEKGTEAFF
TRBJ1-2 | - | TRBV4-3 | CASSRGRSWGGYTF
TRBJ1-5 | TRBD1 | TRBV6-1 | CASRTGGLSNQPQHF
TRBJ2-5 | TRBD2 | TRBV5-4 | CASSLGGGTSGYQETQYF
TRBJ2-1 | - | TRBV10-2 | CASEGGNEQFF
TRBJ1-1 | TRBD1 | TRBV6-5 | CASSLQGANTEAFF
TRBJ1-2 | - | TRBV4-1 | CASSQDRGDYGYTF
TRBJ1-1 | - | TRBV7-6 | CASSQSGTEAFF
TRBJ2-1 | - | TRBV4-3 | CASSQDRVGHNEQFF
TRBJ2-7 | - | TRBV5-1 | CASSPLWGSKDEQYF
TRBJ2-2 | TRBD1 | TRBV28 | CASSLKRQGWAGELFF
TRBJ2-7 | TRBD1 | TRBV7-9 | CASSFSTGDSSYEQYF
TRBJ2-2 | - | TRBV12-5 | CASGFGPSGSGELFF
TRBJ2-7 | - | TRBV5-5 | CASSSGQYEQYF
TRBJ2-1 | - | TRBV4-2 | CASSQGLWDEQFF
TRBJ2-2 | - | TRBV4-2 | CASSPDRNTGELFF
TRBJ2-1 | - | TRBV14 | CASSRGARNEQFF
TRBJ2-7 | TRBD1 | TRBV27 | CASTPLAGQGPSYEQYF
TRBJ1-4 | - | TRBV5-5 | CASSPDNRLSNEKLFF
TRBJ2-1 | TRBD2 | TRBV5-1 | CASSLAAGANPEQFF
TRBJ1-3 | TRBD1 | TRBV7-8 | CASSFDRGGSGNTIYF
TRBJ2-5 | TRBD1 | TRBV9 | CASSGEQGLQETQYF
TRBJ2-7 | TRBD1 | TRBV30 | CAWTTGTGIHEQYF
TRBJ2-7 | - | TRBV28 | CASSLIYEQYF
TRBJ2-7 | TRBD2 | TRBV30 | CAWSVWAGGKDEQYF
TRBJ1-2 | TRBD1 | TRBV7-9 | CASSLGTGGYGYTF
TRBJ2-7 | - | TRBV7-8 | CASSIRGFNTYEQYF
TRBJ2-3 | - | TRBV5-1 | CASSTQAVATDTQYF
TRBJ2-2 | TRBD2 | TRBV9 | CASSGTSGSNTGELFF
TRBJ2-1 | TRBD1 | TRBV5-6 | CASSAEQGARNEQFF
TRBJ2-2 | TRBD2 | TRBV5-1 | CASSLAGYTGELFF
TRBJ2-7 | - | TRBV2 | CASRGNYEQYF
TRBJ2-7 | TRBD2 | TRBV29-1 | CSAGLAHEQYF